A selection of T cell receptor beta chains follows, all from one sample in a study of T cells expressing NK-cell markers. TCRdb reprocessed the 5' RACE reads and reports one entry per CDR3 protein, with no DNA. The sample spans more than 250,000 distinct CDR3 sequences; the ten largest clones claim 0.39%. Sequenced input: blood T cells: a sorted CD56 or NKG2C T cell subset, CD4+ or CD8+ T cells, or bulk PBMC T cells (not recorded which). These receptors all come from a young man in good health. Both conserved end residues are part of each CDR3. Each record gives: J gene, V gene, CDR3 protein.

TRBJ2-1 | TRBV20-1 | CSASVLASGIHEQFF
TRBJ2-5 | TRBV19 | CASSTTGAQETQYF
TRBJ2-1 | TRBV12-3/TRBV12-4 | CASRGTSGIYNEQFF
TRBJ2-7 | TRBV28 | CASSFGGGAFEQYF
TRBJ1-5 | TRBV20-1 | CSARSLATGNQPQHF
TRBJ2-7 | TRBV5-6 | CASSLVTVNEQYF
TRBJ2-5 | TRBV6-5 | CASSYQSGETQYF
TRBJ2-5 | TRBV7-2 | CASRTDGTSPQETQYF
TRBJ2-3 | TRBV29-1 | CSSRQPGLAAPGTDTQYF
TRBJ2-5 | TRBV24-1 | CATSSGQGWTQYF
TRBJ1-5 | TRBV7-9 | CASNSSNQPQHF
TRBJ2-3 | TRBV5-1 | CASSKNSGVSTDTQYF
TRBJ2-1 | TRBV29-1 | CSVGSSSRGQFF
TRBJ2-6 | TRBV20-1 | CSASVGSPGANVLTF
TRBJ2-3 | TRBV5-1 | CASLTGPAGDTQYF
TRBJ2-7 | TRBV5-1 | CASSPDDSYEQYF
TRBJ2-1 | TRBV20-1 | CSAREFRLAGSYNEQFF
TRBJ2-3 | TRBV5-1 | CASSLVLEGTDTQYF
TRBJ2-5 | TRBV12-3/TRBV12-4 | CASSLVRLKQETQYF
TRBJ2-2 | TRBV12-3/TRBV12-4 | CASRDRLAGGNTGELFF
TRBJ1-2 | TRBV28 | CASSGRFRQGAYGYTF
TRBJ2-2 | TRBV12-3/TRBV12-4 | CASSPTGTGELFF
TRBJ2-5 | TRBV20-1 | CSASSEETQYF
TRBJ2-2 | TRBV5-1 | CASSPMTVTGELFF
TRBJ2-7 | TRBV21-1 | CASRNPRSYPEQYF
TRBJ2-5 | TRBV5-5 | CASSFRDSPLETQYF
TRBJ2-5 | TRBV20-1 | CSAAGTGVEETQYF
TRBJ2-3 | TRBV20-1 | CSARDRVKPADTQYF
TRBJ2-3 | TRBV19 | CASSTRGADTQYF
TRBJ2-5 | TRBV29-1 | CSASPGTGTETQYF
TRBJ1-5 | TRBV7-2 | CASSAQVQSQPQHF
TRBJ2-5 | TRBV12-3/TRBV12-4 | CASSFQAGRGAQYF
TRBJ2-1 | TRBV29-1 | CSGRTSKEQFF